This entry features one T cell receptor (beta chain) sequence. Its specificity is unknown. This sample is part of a study of CD8 T cells in ankylosing spondylitis. Findings of the study overall: Reported data indicate significant enrichment of disease-linked clones within matched ankylosing spondylitis synovial fluid. What seemed typical of ankylosing spondylitis blood was a TCR beta motif built from about eight highly homologous variants. In reactive arthritis synovial fluid and blood, some motif variants had been reported before. Peripheral blood samples showed relatively rare disease-linked clones, and these clones were CD8+.

Trimming cost V 1 base and J 0 bases, with 14 bases left between them. Germline V gene sequence: CDR1 MGHDK, CDR2 SYGVNS. The CDR3 has 17 amino acids. As the method for making TCR beta libraries, quantitative 5'-RACE with molecular barcodes was used. From the 5' RACE reads, TCRdb called clonotypes with MiXCR, one entry per CDR3 protein. The sample comprises about 540,000 distinct CDR3 sequences, about an eighth of which are singletons, and 6.8% rests with the top ten. This chain links TRBV25-1 with TRBJ2-3; D assignment may be TRBD1 or TRBD2 (5 bases each). The TCR comes from a male donor with ankylosing spondylitis. The material sequenced was blood, either unsorted or a sorted T cell fraction (not recorded which). In DNA, the CDR3 is TGTGCCAGCAGTGAATCCTTGGGGGAACCTAGCACAGATACGCAGTATTTT. Its protein product is CASSESLGEPSTDTQYF.